Listed below are T cell receptor beta chains from one sample, sequenced in a study of CD8+ T cells in alopecia areata. Sequencing was performed with immunoSEQ multiplex PCR; in TCRdb, only in-frame clones are kept and a portion is missing. This sample has 120,000 or so clones, with around 50% found just once. Sequenced material: NKG2D-low CD8+ T cells sorted from blood. These receptors were obtained from a human donor with alopecia areata. Each CDR3 is given with its conserved first and last residue. A D gene is named only where the DNA matches it firmly. The size field is filled for only some rows; it gives once, few, many or a size class.

d_call	j_call	clone_size	v_call	cdr3_nt	cdr3_aa
-	TRBJ2-7	-	TRBV29-1	TGCAGCGTTGAAGTGGTAGCTCAGGATCCCTACGAGCAGTACTTC	CSVEVVAQDPYEQYF
-	TRBJ2-1	few	TRBV10-3	TGTGCCATCAGTGAGGGAGGGTTTGAGCAGTTCTTC	CAISEGGFEQFF
-	TRBJ2-2	-	TRBV6-5	TGTGCCAGCAGTTACTCGATGGGGGCGTACACCGGGGAGCTGTTTTTT	CASSYSMGAYTGELFF
TRBD2	TRBJ2-1	-	TRBV29-1	TGCAGCGTGCATTCTAGCGGGAGTTTGCGGGAGCAGTTCTTC	CSVHSSGSLREQFF
-	TRBJ1-4	-	TRBV28	TGTGCCAGCAGTTTACGGGGGGGAAATGAAAAACTGTTTTTT	CASSLRGGNEKLFF
-	TRBJ2-7	-	TRBV19	TGTGCCAGTAGTGAAGGAGCCAAGGGCTACGAGCAGTACTTC	CASSEGAKGYEQYF
TRBD1	TRBJ2-4	once	TRBV5-6	TGTGCCAGCAGCTCCGGACAGGAGGCGTACTTC	CASSSGQEAYF
-	TRBJ2-1	few	TRBV29-1	TGCAGCGTTGAAGAGAATGAGCAGTTCTTC	CSVEENEQFF
-	TRBJ1-1	-	TRBV5-1	TGCGCCAGCAGCCAACAAGGGGAGGACACTGAAGCTTTCTTT	CASSQQGEDTEAFF
TRBD1	TRBJ2-7	few	TRBV29-1	TGCAGCGTTGAATATGAGGACAGGGGCTCCTACGAGCAGTACTTC	CSVEYEDRGSYEQYF
-	TRBJ2-1	once	TRBV4-1	TGCGCCAGCAGCCTCCGGGGGTCAGGGAAAAGGGGTGAGCAGTTCTTC	CASSLRGSGKRGEQFF
-	TRBJ1-1	-	TRBV19	TGTGCCAGTAGTATGACAGCGAACACTGAAGCTTTCTTT	CASSMTANTEAFF
TRBD1	TRBJ2-7	-	TRBV29-1	TGCAGCGGCCGGGACAGGAGAGCCTACGAGCAGTACTTC	CSGRDRRAYEQYF
-	TRBJ2-1	-	TRBV27	TGTGCCAGCAGTCCCGGGACAACCAATGAGCAGTTCTTC	CASSPGTTNEQFF
-	TRBJ2-3	-	TRBV2	TGTGCCAGCAGTGAAGGGGACGATACGCAGTATTTT	CASSEGDDTQYF
-	TRBJ2-3	few	TRBV29-1	TGCAGCGTTGAGGACACCTATACGCAGTATTTT	CSVEDTYTQYF
TRBD1	TRBJ2-7	few	TRBV29-1	TGCAGCCAAGGTCGGGACAGGCTGACCTACGAGCAGTACTTC	CSQGRDRLTYEQYF
-	TRBJ2-7	-	TRBV30	TGTGCCTGGAGGGGTCAGGGAGAGTACCCCTACGAGCAGTACTTC	CAWRGQGEYPYEQYF
-	TRBJ1-2	few	TRBV29-1	TGCAGCGTTGGGGCAACTTTTCAAAACTATGGCTACACCTTC	CSVGATFQNYGYTF
TRBD2	TRBJ2-1	few	TRBV30	TGTGCCGCCAAGTGGGGGAGGGTCAGCAATGAGCAGTTCTTC	CAAKWGRVSNEQFF
-	TRBJ1-2	-	TRBV4-1	TGCGCCAGCAGCCAAGGTCAGGGCTATGGCTACACCTTC	CASSQGQGYGYTF
TRBD2	TRBJ2-5	-	TRBV27	TGTGCCAGCAGTCCCGGGACTAGCGGCCAAGAGACCCAGTACTTC	CASSPGTSGQETQYF
-	TRBJ2-7	-	TRBV30	TGTGCCTGGAGTCCTTATACAGTCTACGAGCAGTACTTC	CAWSPYTVYEQYF
TRBD2	TRBJ2-7	-	TRBV30	TGTGCCTGGAGTGACCCTCTAGCGGGAGGGCTATACGAGCAGTACTTC	CAWSDPLAGGLYEQYF
-	TRBJ1-4	once	TRBV30	TGTGCCTGGAGCCGCGGGGTAGGAAATGAAAAACTGTTTTTT	CAWSRGVGNEKLFF
TRBD1	TRBJ2-7	-	TRBV30	TGTGCCTGGGAGGAGACAGGGACGTACGAGCAGTACTTC	CAWEETGTYEQYF
-	TRBJ2-7	-	TRBV29-1	TGCAGCGTTCCGGGCCCCGGGGACGTCGAGCAGTACTTC	CSVPGPGDVEQYF
TRBD2	TRBJ2-1	few	TRBV29-1	TGCAGCGTTGAACTAGCGGGAGGGTACGATGAGCAGTTCTTC	CSVELAGGYDEQFF
-	TRBJ1-2	-	TRBV5-6	TGTGCCAGCAGCTTCCCCACTGGGACACCCTATGGCTACACCTTC	CASSFPTGTPYGYTF
-	TRBJ2-1	-	TRBV30	TGTGCCTGGAGTGTACGTGGGGGATGGAATGAGCAGTTCTTC	CAWSVRGGWNEQFF
-	TRBJ2-1	few	TRBV29-1	TGCAGCGTTGATGACGGACCGGATGAGCAGTTCTTC	CSVDDGPDEQFF
-	TRBJ2-7	-	TRBV5-1	TGCGCCAGCAGCTTGGCCCTGCAGGGCTACGAGCAGTACTTC	CASSLALQGYEQYF
-	TRBJ1-1	-	TRBV4-1	TGCGCCAGCAGCCCCTCAGGGAACACTGAAGCTTTCTTT	CASSPSGNTEAFF
-	TRBJ2-7	-	TRBV7-6	TGTGCCAGCAGCTTCTCCGAAGTGGGGTACGAGCAGTACTTC	CASSFSEVGYEQYF
-	TRBJ2-3	-	TRBV29-1	TGCAGCGCCACGAAGGGGGAGGATACGCAGTATTTT	CSATKGEDTQYF